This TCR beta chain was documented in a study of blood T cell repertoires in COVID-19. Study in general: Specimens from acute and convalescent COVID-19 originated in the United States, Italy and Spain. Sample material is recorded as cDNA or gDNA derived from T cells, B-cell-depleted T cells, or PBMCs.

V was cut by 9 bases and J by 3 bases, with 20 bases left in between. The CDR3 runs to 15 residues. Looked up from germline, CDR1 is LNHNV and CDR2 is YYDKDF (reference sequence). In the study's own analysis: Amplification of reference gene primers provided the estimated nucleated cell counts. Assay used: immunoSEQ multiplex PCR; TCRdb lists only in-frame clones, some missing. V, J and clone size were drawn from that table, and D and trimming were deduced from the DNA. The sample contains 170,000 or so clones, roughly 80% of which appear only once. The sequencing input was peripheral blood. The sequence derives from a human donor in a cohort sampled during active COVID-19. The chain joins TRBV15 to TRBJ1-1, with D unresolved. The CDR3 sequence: CATMQSTTEDTEAFF. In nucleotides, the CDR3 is TGTGCCACTATGCAGAGTACCACCGAGGACACTGAAGCTTTCTTT.